This TCR beta chain emerged from a study of OX40 agonist ivuxolimab in advanced cancers. Findings of the study overall: Average numbers of expanded clones were greater in CD8+ T cells than in CD4+.

With regard to this clone: Its specificity is not known.

Measured with immunoSEQ multiplex PCR; TCRdb has only the in-frame clones, and not every one. The table records about 48,000 clones, around 83% of them present only once. The CDR3 length is 14 residues. In germline, CDR1 is ENHRY, CDR2 SYGVKD. Trimming pared 6 bases from V and 4 bases from J, leaving 13 bases between. The V call is TRBV10-3, the J call TRBJ2-1; D perhaps matches TRBD2 (6 bases). This clonotype was obtained from an adult with an advanced solid tumor such as melanoma, head and neck, liver or kidney cancer. This material consisted of CD4+ or CD8+ T cells sorted from blood, taken in a trial of the OX40 agonist ivuxolimab. Written as DNA, the CDR3 is TGTGCCATCAGAGCTCTAGCGCAGTACAATGAGCAGTTCTTC. It translates to CAIRALAQYNEQFF.